These T cell receptor beta chains were read from a single sample in a study of CD8 T cells in ankylosing spondylitis. TCRdb processed the 5' RACE reads anew with MiXCR; each CDR3 protein has one entry. The sample consists of 100,000 to 150,000 distinct CDR3 sequences, approximately 13% of them appearing once. Sample: blood, either unsorted or a sorted T cell fraction (not recorded which). The origin of the receptors is a female donor with ankylosing spondylitis or in good health (not recorded which). CDR3s include the opening cysteine and the closing phenylalanine or tryptophan. D genes are given only for firm matches. Size is stated for part of the rows, as once, few or many counts, or as a class when the clone is expanded.

>-|TRBV20-1|-|TRBJ2-3
TGCAGTGCTAGACTCACAGATACGCAGTATTTT
CSARLTDTQYF
>TRBD1|TRBV12-3/TRBV12-4|-|TRBJ2-7
TGTGCCAGCAGTTTTAGGGACAGCTACGAGCAGTACTTC
CASSFRDSYEQYF
>-|TRBV5-1|many|TRBJ2-7
TGCGCCAGCAGAAAGGACAGATACGAGCAGTACTTC
CASRKDRYEQYF
>TRBD2|TRBV19|few|TRBJ2-1
TGTGCCAGTAGGATAGCGGGAGCCAATGAGCAGTTCTTC
CASRIAGANEQFF
>TRBD1|TRBV5-6|few|TRBJ2-7
TGTGCCAGCAGCCTCTCGGACAGGCTAAGATCCTACGAGCAGTACTTC
CASSLSDRLRSYEQYF
>-|TRBV12-3/TRBV12-4|few|TRBJ1-6
TGTGCCAGCAGTACCTACAGGGAGGACAATTCACCCCTCCACTTT
CASSTYREDNSPLHF
>-|TRBV7-9|few|TRBJ1-2
TGTGCCAGCAGCTTAGGGCAGGGGAATGGCTACACCTTC
CASSLGQGNGYTF
>TRBD2|TRBV14|-|TRBJ2-5
TGTGCCAGCAGCCAAAGCGGGGGAACCCTAGGGACCCAGTACTTC
CASSQSGGTLGTQYF
>TRBD1|TRBV15|few|TRBJ2-1
TGTGCCACCAGCGTCAACAGGGGCAATGAGCAGTTCTTC
CATSVNRGNEQFF
>-|TRBV6-6|few|TRBJ1-1
TGTGCCAGCAGGACCACAGGGAACACTGAAGCTTTCTTT
CASRTTGNTEAFF
>-|TRBV3-1|many|TRBJ1-1
TGTGCCAGCAGCCATGATCCAGGAGGTGAAGCTTTCTTT
CASSHDPGGEAFF
>-|TRBV5-1|many|TRBJ1-1
TGCGCCAGCAGCTTGGACATCTTGAACACTGAAGCTTTCTTT
CASSLDILNTEAFF
>-|TRBV5-5|few|TRBJ2-7
TGTGCCAGCAGCTTGGGGGATTCGACCTACGAGCAGTACTTC
CASSLGDSTYEQYF
>-|TRBV7-9|few|TRBJ2-7
TGTGCCAGCAATGATCAGGGACCCACCTACGAGCAGTACTTC
CASNDQGPTYEQYF
>-|TRBV21-1|many|TRBJ1-4
TGTGCCAGCAGCGAGACAGGGCGCCATGAAAAACTGTTTTTT
CASSETGRHEKLFF
>-|TRBV27|-|TRBJ2-7
TGTACCAGCAGTTTTAAGGACGCTAACTACGAGCAGTACTTC
CTSSFKDANYEQYF
>-|TRBV12-3/TRBV12-4|-|TRBJ2-1
TGTGCCAGCTCCCGCCGGGCAGCTGAATCCACTGAGCAGTTCTTC
CASSRRAAESTEQFF
>TRBD2|TRBV5-1|many|TRBJ2-7
TGCGCCAGCAGTGAGCGGGAGGCGCTATACGAGCAGTACTTC
CASSEREALYEQYF
>TRBD1|TRBV7-2|-|TRBJ2-5
TGTGCCAGCAGCTTAGCCGGGACAGGGGAAGAGACCCAGTACTTC
CASSLAGTGEETQYF
>TRBD1|TRBV20-1|many|TRBJ1-5
TGCAGTGCTAGAGATAGAACAGGGGTGGGCAATCAGCCCCAGCATTTT
CSARDRTGVGNQPQHF
>TRBD2|TRBV20-1|-|TRBJ2-5
TGCAGTGCTCTCTCCGCCACGGGGGGGCTCGAGACCCAGTACTTC
CSALSATGGLETQYF
>-|TRBV12-3/TRBV12-4|many|TRBJ2-3
TGTGCCAGCAGTTTAGGGTGGGGGTCCCCAGATACGCAGTATTTT
CASSLGWGSPDTQYF
>TRBD1|TRBV24-1|many|TRBJ2-2
TGTGCCACCAGTGTGACAGGGCCCCTCACCGGGGAGCTGTTTTTT
CATSVTGPLTGELFF
>-|TRBV20-1|-|TRBJ1-3
TGCAGTGCTACCCCGGACTCTGGAAACACCATATATTTT
CSATPDSGNTIYF
>TRBD1|TRBV5-1|few|TRBJ1-1
TGCGCCAGCAGCGAACAGGGGGGTAACACTGAAGCTTTCTTT
CASSEQGGNTEAFF
>-|TRBV6-1|many|TRBJ2-3
TGTGCCAGCTACCAACCGGGGGAGACAGATACGCAGTATTTT
CASYQPGETDTQYF